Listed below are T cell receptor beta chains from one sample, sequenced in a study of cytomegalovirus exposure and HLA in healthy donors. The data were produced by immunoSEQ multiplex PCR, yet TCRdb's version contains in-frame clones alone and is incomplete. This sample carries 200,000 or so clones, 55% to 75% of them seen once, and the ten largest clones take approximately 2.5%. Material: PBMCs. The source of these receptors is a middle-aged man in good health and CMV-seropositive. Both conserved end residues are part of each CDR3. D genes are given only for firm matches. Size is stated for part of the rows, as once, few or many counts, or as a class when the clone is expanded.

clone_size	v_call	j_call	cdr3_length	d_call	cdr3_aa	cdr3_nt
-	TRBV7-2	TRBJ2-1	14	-	CASSLQGSYNEQFF	TGTGCCAGCAGCTTACAGGGGTCCTACAATGAGCAGTTCTTC
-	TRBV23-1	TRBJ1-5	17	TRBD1	CASPGGRGLRTHQPQHF	TGCGCCAGCCCCGGGGGCAGGGGGCTTAGGACCCATCAGCCCCAGCATTTT
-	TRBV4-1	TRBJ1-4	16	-	CASSRLAGGFNEKLFF	TGCGCCAGCAGCCGGTTGGCCGGGGGTTTTAATGAAAAACTGTTTTTT
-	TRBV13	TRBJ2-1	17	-	CASSLGGRDWRYNEQFF	TGTGCCAGCAGCTTAGGTGGCCGGGACTGGAGGTACAATGAGCAGTTCTTC
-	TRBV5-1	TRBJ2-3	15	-	CASSRTILSTDTQYF	TGCGCCAGCAGCCGGACTATTCTTAGCACAGATACGCAGTATTTT
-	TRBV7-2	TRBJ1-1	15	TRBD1	CASSSRRDRGAEAFF	TGTGCCAGCAGCTCCCGCCGGGACAGGGGTGCTGAAGCTTTCTTT
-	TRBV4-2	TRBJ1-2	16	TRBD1	CASSQGQGPPNYGYTF	TGTGCCAGCAGCCAAGGACAGGGGCCACCTAACTATGGCTACACCTTC
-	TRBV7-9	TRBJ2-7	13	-	CASSDDPGGEQYF	TGTGCCAGCAGTGACGACCCAGGTGGCGAGCAGTACTTC
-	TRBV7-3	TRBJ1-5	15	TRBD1	CASSLGTGPSQPQHF	TGTGCCAGCAGCTTAGGGACAGGGCCCTCCCAGCCCCAGCATTTT
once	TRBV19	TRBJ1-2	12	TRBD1	CASADRVGGYTF	TGTGCCAGCGCAGACAGGGTGGGTGGCTACACCTTC
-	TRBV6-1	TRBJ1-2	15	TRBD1	CASSVGTGGNYGYTF	TGTGCCAGCAGTGTCGGGACAGGGGGTAACTATGGCTACACCTTC
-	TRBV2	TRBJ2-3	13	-	CASRILVADTQYF	TGTGCCAGCAGGATACTAGTCGCAGATACGCAGTATTTT
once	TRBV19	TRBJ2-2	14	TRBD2	CASTGGDLGGELFF	TGTGCCAGTACCGGGGGGGACCTGGGCGGGGAGCTGTTTTTT
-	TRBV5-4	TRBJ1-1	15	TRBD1	CASSSDRVLNTEDFF	TGTGCCAGCAGCTCGGACAGGGTACTGAACACTGAAGATTTCTTT
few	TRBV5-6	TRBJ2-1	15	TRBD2	CASSVLAGGYNEQFF	TGTGCCAGCAGCGTTCTAGCGGGGGGGTACAATGAGCAGTTCTTC
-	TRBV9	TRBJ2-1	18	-	CASSDDPRSPSSYNEQFF	TGTGCCAGCAGCGACGACCCCAGGTCCCCGAGCTCCTACAATGAGCAGTTCTTC
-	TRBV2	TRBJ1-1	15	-	CASSESPRPPTEAFF	TGTGCCAGCAGTGAAAGTCCCAGGCCCCCCACTGAAGCTTTCTTT